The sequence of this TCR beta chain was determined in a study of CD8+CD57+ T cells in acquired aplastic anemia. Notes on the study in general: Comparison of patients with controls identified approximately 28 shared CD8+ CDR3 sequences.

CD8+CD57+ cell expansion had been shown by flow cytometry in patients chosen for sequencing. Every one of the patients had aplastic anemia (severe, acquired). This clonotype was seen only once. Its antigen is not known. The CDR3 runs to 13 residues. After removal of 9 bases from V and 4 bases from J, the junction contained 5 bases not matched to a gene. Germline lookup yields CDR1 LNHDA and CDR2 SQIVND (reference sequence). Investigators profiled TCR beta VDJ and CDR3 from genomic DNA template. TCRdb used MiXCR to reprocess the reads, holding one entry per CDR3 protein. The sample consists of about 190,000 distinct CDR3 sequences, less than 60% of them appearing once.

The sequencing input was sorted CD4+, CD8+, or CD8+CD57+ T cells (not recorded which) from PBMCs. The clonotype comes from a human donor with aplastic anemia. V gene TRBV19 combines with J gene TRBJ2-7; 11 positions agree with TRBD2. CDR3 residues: CASSTSGVYEQYF. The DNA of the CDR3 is TGTGCCAGCTCGACTAGCGGGGTTTACGAGCAGTACTTC.